Sequencing of this T cell receptor (beta chain) was carried out in a study of technical replicates of blood from a handful of donors. This clone was recorded once. Assay used: immunoSEQ multiplex PCR; TCRdb lists only in-frame clones, some missing. The sample lists some 99,000 clones, 95% seen once, with roughly 0.21% in the top ten. Germline V lookup: CDR1 MNHEY, CDR2 SVGAGI. This CDR3 has 16 amino acids. Trimming took off 2 bases at V and 8 bases at J, with 21 bases between the two ends. This chain joins TRBV6-5 and TRBJ1-2, with D perhaps matching TRBD1 (5 bases). The receptor comes from a human donor in good health. Sequencing was performed on T cells isolated from PBMCs. For the CDR3, the DNA is TGTGCCAGCAGTTACCTAAGTTCGACAGTTTCTTTCGGCTACACCTTC. It codes for CASSYLSSTVSFGYTF.